Listed below are T cell receptor beta chains from one sample, sequenced in a study of T-cell memory formation after mild COVID-19. TCRdb re-derived calls from the 5' RACE reads in MiXCR, one entry per CDR3 protein. Of around 110,000 distinct CDR3 sequences listed, about a sixth are singletons. The sequencing input was PBMCs or a T cell subset sorted from them (not recorded which). Source of these receptors: an adult woman who had mild COVID-19 (a few samples of this study predate the infection). Cell type and time point are not known. Both conserved end residues are part of each CDR3. Each record gives: V gene, J gene, D gene, clone size, CDR3 protein, CDR3 DNA. The D gene is left open where the match is weak. For some rows the clone size is stated as once, few or many, or as a class when expanded; others skip it.

V: TRBV11-1
J: TRBJ2-2
D: NA
size: NA
CDR3: CASSFLTGNTGELFF
DNA: TGTGCCAGCAGCTTTCTGACAGGAAACACCGGGGAGCTGTTTTTT

V: TRBV6-2/TRBV6-3
J: TRBJ2-1
D: TRBD2
size: few
CDR3: CASRLAGVNRDEQFF
DNA: TGTGCCTCTCGACTAGCGGGAGTGAATAGGGATGAGCAGTTCTTC

V: TRBV27
J: TRBJ2-1
D: TRBD2
size: few
CDR3: CASSPGVVASGTNNEQFF
DNA: TGTGCCAGCAGTCCCGGGGTGGTCGCTAGCGGGACAAACAATGAGCAGTTCTTC

V: TRBV6-5
J: TRBJ2-1
D: NA
size: few
CDR3: CASSYEPKGVVEQFF
DNA: TGTGCCAGCAGTTACGAGCCTAAGGGAGTGGTTGAGCAGTTCTTC

V: TRBV20-1
J: TRBJ1-6
D: NA
size: NA
CDR3: CSARDFNSPDNSPLHF
DNA: TGCAGTGCTAGAGATTTTAACAGCCCCGATAATTCACCCCTCCACTTT

V: TRBV5-6
J: TRBJ1-1
D: NA
size: few
CDR3: CASSWGDWDTEAFF
DNA: TGTGCCAGCAGCTGGGGGGATTGGGACACTGAAGCTTTCTTT

V: TRBV7-8
J: TRBJ2-3
D: TRBD2
size: NA
CDR3: CASSSPVGLAGVTDTQYF
DNA: TGTGCCAGCAGCTCCCCGGTGGGACTAGCGGGAGTGACAGATACGCAGTATTTT

V: TRBV29-1
J: TRBJ2-2
D: TRBD1
size: few
CDR3: CSVDPQGSGELFF
DNA: TGCAGCGTTGACCCACAGGGGTCCGGGGAGCTGTTTTTT

V: TRBV29-1
J: TRBJ1-2
D: TRBD1
size: NA
CDR3: CSVVGQGAYYGYTF
DNA: TGCAGCGTTGTGGGACAGGGGGCTTACTATGGCTACACCTTC

V: TRBV7-2
J: TRBJ2-3
D: TRBD2
size: NA
CDR3: CASSAGLVKYF
DNA: TGTGCCAGCAGCGCCGGACTAGTAAAGTATTTT

V: TRBV7-3
J: TRBJ1-1
D: TRBD1
size: NA
CDR3: CASNNSPGGKTEAFF
DNA: TGTGCCAGCAACAACTCCCCAGGGGGCAAGACTGAAGCTTTCTTT

V: TRBV6-5
J: TRBJ2-5
D: NA
size: few
CDR3: CASSYSRGRGANRETQYF
DNA: TGTGCCAGCAGTTACTCGAGAGGACGCGGGGCCAATAGGGAGACCCAGTACTTC

V: TRBV3-1
J: TRBJ2-2
D: NA
size: few
CDR3: CASSQDLGELFF
DNA: TGTGCCAGCAGCCAAGATTTAGGGGAGCTGTTTTTT

V: TRBV12-3/TRBV12-4
J: TRBJ1-1
D: TRBD1
size: NA
CDR3: CASSLEGRGHTEAFF
DNA: TGTGCCAGCAGTTTAGAGGGCAGGGGGCATACTGAAGCTTTCTTT

V: TRBV30
J: TRBJ1-1
D: NA
size: NA
CDR3: CAWNLGRVVAFF
DNA: TGTGCCTGGAACCTCGGCAGGGTGGTAGCTTTCTTT

V: TRBV20-1
J: TRBJ2-1
D: TRBD2
size: many
CDR3: CSARDPGLDGSEQFF
DNA: TGCAGTGCTAGAGATCCGGGACTAGACGGGAGTGAGCAGTTCTTC

V: TRBV5-6
J: TRBJ2-3
D: TRBD2
size: NA
CDR3: CASTASGWPDTQYF
DNA: TGTGCCAGCACCGCTAGCGGTTGGCCAGATACGCAGTATTTT

V: TRBV27
J: TRBJ2-5
D: TRBD1
size: NA
CDR3: CASSSYRGLLQETQYF
DNA: TGTGCCAGCAGTTCCTACAGGGGGCTTTTACAAGAGACCCAGTACTTC

V: TRBV6-2/TRBV6-3
J: TRBJ2-6
D: NA
size: few
CDR3: CASSYDSSGANVLTF
DNA: TGTGCCAGCAGTTACGACAGCTCTGGGGCCAACGTCCTGACTTTC

V: TRBV7-6
J: TRBJ1-1
D: NA
size: few
CDR3: CASSPFKNTEAFF
DNA: TGTGCCAGCAGCCCGTTTAAGAACACTGAAGCTTTCTTT

V: TRBV5-5
J: TRBJ2-3
D: TRBD2
size: many
CDR3: CASRPIAGTDTQYF
DNA: TGTGCCAGCAGACCTATAGCGGGGACAGATACGCAGTATTTT

V: TRBV7-9
J: TRBJ2-1
D: NA
size: NA
CDR3: CASSLTFYNEQFF
DNA: TGTGCCAGCAGCTTAACGTTTTACAATGAGCAGTTCTTC

V: TRBV29-1
J: TRBJ2-7
D: NA
size: NA
CDR3: CSVDPTGSYEQYF
DNA: TGCAGCGTTGACCCGACAGGCTCCTACGAGCAGTACTTC

V: TRBV24-1
J: TRBJ1-5
D: NA
size: few
CDR3: CATSDSRGRLPQHF
DNA: TGTGCCACCAGTGATTCCCGGGGGAGGTTGCCCCAGCATTTT

V: TRBV13
J: TRBJ2-7
D: TRBD2
size: once
CDR3: CASSSGGLGTYEQYF
DNA: TGTGCCAGCAGCTCAGGCGGACTAGGGACCTACGAGCAGTACTTC